These 31 T cell receptor beta chains came from one sample sequenced in a study of shared clonotypes between healthy human individuals (dated by TCRdb to about 2020). Library prep was done by the immunoSEQ multiplex PCR assay. TCRdb stores this immuneACCESS table with in-frame sequences only. Part of the clones is absent; in the studies checked, under half of the shortfall reflects unresolved V genes, and no reason is known for the rest. A total of about 1.1 million clones appear in this sample, roughly 74% of them only once. The ten largest clonotypes hold 0.5% to 0.65% of the sample. Sequenced: memory CD4+ T cells from PBMCs. Per the publication, the cell subset or site label means: CD45RA-negative fraction. The receptors originated from a man younger than 30 in good health. Some clones in this sample may be carry-over from other donors' samples.

This sequence joins TRBV7-3 and TRBJ2-3, with unresolved D. The germline gives CDR1 SGHTA, CDR2 FQGTGA. This CDR3 comprises 14 residues. V was pared by 1 base and J by 2 bases, with 7 bases between. The CDR3 protein is CASSLSPTTDTQYF. The CDR3 nucleotides are TGTGCCAGCAGCTTAAGCCCTACCACAGATACGCAGTATTTT.

This sequence joins TRBV7-3 and TRBJ2-1; D not resolved. From germline, CDR1 is SGHTA and CDR2 FQGTGA. The V gene lost 0 bases and the J gene lost 3 bases, with 6 bases spanning the gap. This CDR3 region has 14 residues. The DNA of the CDR3 is TGTGCCAGCAGCTTAACCCCGGGCTACAATGAGCAGTTCTTC. It codes for CASSLTPGYNEQFF.

This chain uses TRBV5-1 with TRBJ1-4; unclear D gene. This CDR3 comprises 12 residues. V was cut by 1 base and J by 10 bases, with 8 bases left in between. Germline CDR1 is SGHRS and CDR2 is YFSETQ. The CDR3 DNA is TGCGCCAGCAGCTTGTCCGGCGGAAAACTGTTTTTT. Protein product: CASSLSGGKLFF.

The V gene is TRBV29-1, the J gene TRBJ2-4, with a tentative D call TRBD1 (5 bases). Deletions cut 4 bases from V and 0 bases from J, with 10 bases between. The V gene's germline CDR1 is SQVTM and CDR2 ANQGSEA. The CDR3 has 14 amino acids. The DNA of the CDR3 is TGCAGCGTTGGGAACAGGTTAGCCAAAAACATTCAGTACTTC. The encoded protein is CSVGNRLAKNIQYF.

About this clone: This probably arose from a read error, given a far larger clone one base away. Since no conserved phenylalanine or tryptophan closes the CDR3, a read error is the likely cause. The V and J genes are TRBV6-1 and TRBJ2-7; the D is unclear. Germline V gives CDR1 MNHNS, CDR2 SASEGT. V lost 4 bases and J lost 3, with 10 bases in between. The CDR3 is 13 residues long. CDR3 loop: CASSVSTNYEQYL. In nucleotides, the CDR3 is TGTGCCAGCAGTGTGTCAACTAACTACGAGCAGTACCTC.

This chain links TRBV11-2 with TRBJ1-4; 7 bases line up with TRBD1. This CDR3 contains 16 residues. CDR1 and CDR2 (germline): SGHAT, FQNNGV. With V trimmed by 5 bases and J by 1 base, 7 bases remained unmatched. The CDR3 nucleotides are TGTGCCAGCAGCGGAAGGGGGCAGGGAACTAATGAAAAACTGTTTTTT. Translating gives CASSGRGQGTNEKLFF.

A word on this clone: At one end the junction does not follow the germline gene, possibly because of a read error. This chain uses TRBV6-1 with TRBJ2-1, with D tentatively TRBD1 or TRBD2 (6 bases each). The germline CDR1 and CDR2 sequences are MNHNS and SASEGT. CDR3 size: 11 residues. The DNA of the CDR3 is TGTGCCGGCAGGGGCGGGACCCAGCGGCTCTTC. This encodes CAGRGGTQRLF.

The chain joins TRBV6-5 to TRBJ2-3, with TRBD1 as a possible D gene (5 bases). V shed 4 bases and J shed 2 bases, with 16 bases lying between them. The CDR3 contains 16 residues. Germline-derived CDR1 and CDR2 are MNHEY and SVGAGI. Written as DNA, the CDR3 is TGTGCCAGCAGTTTTCAAGATCAGGGTTACACAGATACGCAGTATTTT. Residues: CASSFQDQGYTDTQYF.

J is TRBJ2-2 and V is TRBV4-1; the D gene is possibly TRBD1 (5 bases). Trimming pared 0 bases from V and 5 bases from J, leaving 13 bases between. In germline, CDR1 is MGHRA, CDR2 YSYEKL. The CDR3 is made up of 16 amino acids. The CDR3 DNA is TGCGCCAGCAGCCAAGAATCCCCAGGGCGTACCGGGGAGCTGTTTTTT. This translates into CASSQESPGRTGELFF.

The genes are TRBV7-2 and TRBJ2-3, with no clear D. V shed 2 bases and J shed 2 bases, with 11 bases lying between them. Germline CDR1 and CDR2: SGHTA and FQGNSA. The CDR3 is 15 residues long. CDR3 sequence: CASSLYSLPTDTQYF. DNA of the CDR3: TGTGCCAGCAGCTTATACAGCCTCCCCACAGATACGCAGTATTTT.

This chain joins TRBV5-4 and TRBJ2-5; D gene unclear. V lost 0 bases, J lost 2 bases, and 8 bases lay in between. CDR1 SGHNT and CDR2 YYREEE come from the germline V gene (reference sequence). This CDR3 spans 14 amino acids. In DNA, the CDR3 is TGTGCCAGCAGCTTGGTTTGGGATCAAGAGACCCAGTACTTC. This sequence encodes CASSLVWDQETQYF.

For this clone: The sample has other DNA sequences that encode this CDR3 too. V and J are TRBV5-1 and TRBJ2-3; unclear D gene. The V end lost 4 bases, the J end lost 1 base, and 10 bases lay between the germline ends. This CDR3 region has 14 residues. The germline gives CDR1 SGHRS, CDR2 YFSETQ. The CDR3 DNA sequence: TGCGCCAGCAGCCCCCGCGCGGGCACAGATACGCAGTATTTT. This gives the protein CASSPRAGTDTQYF.

This chain uses TRBV10-1 with TRBJ2-1; 10 nucleotides match TRBD2. CDR1 is WNHNN, CDR2 SYGVQD, per germline (reference sequence). With V trimmed by 2 bases and J by 6 bases, 1 base remained unmatched. The CDR3 has 14 residues. The CDR3 reads CASSELAGVNEQFF. As DNA, the CDR3 is TGCGCCAGCAGTGAGCTAGCGGGAGTCAATGAGCAGTTCTTC.

The V gene is TRBV6-1, the J gene TRBJ2-2, with 7 bases that match TRBD2. There are 12 residues in the CDR3. Germline CDR1 and CDR2: MNHNS and SASEGT. Germline trimming cut 8 bases from V and 5 bases from J; bases unmatched to any gene: 2. The CDR3 sequence is CASGDYTGELFF. CDR3 DNA sequence: TGTGCCAGCGGGGACTATACCGGGGAGCTGTTTTTT.

This clone was picked up one time. This chain uses TRBV6-6 with TRBJ2-5; TRBD2 agrees at 9 bases. This CDR3 comprises 15 residues. With V trimmed by 2 bases and J by 2 bases, 3 bases remained unmatched. CDR1 is MNHNY and CDR2 is SVGAGI in the germline V gene (reference sequence). CDR3 sequence (DNA): TGTGCCAGCAGTTACCGGACTAGCGTTCAAGAGACCCAGTACTTC. It yields the protein CASSYRTSVQETQYF.

Note on this clone: A read error likely explains this, since a far larger clone differs by one base. This rearrangement joins TRBV29-1 to TRBJ2-1, with D perhaps TRBD1 or TRBD2 (5 bases each). Germline V gene sequence: CDR1 SQVTM, CDR2 ANQGSEA. The CDR3 is made up of 16 amino acids. V dropped 1 base and J dropped 12 bases, with 25 bases sitting between them. CDR3 loop: CSVEGDGYSYSGGQFF. The CDR3 coding sequence is TGCAGCGTTGAAGGGGACGGATACTCGTACAGTGGTGGGCAGTTCTTC.

The chain recombines TRBV7-9 with TRBJ2-7; no clear D. The CDR3 totals 14 residues. The germline gives CDR1 SEHNR, CDR2 FQNEAQ (reference sequence). Trimming cost V 0 bases and J 5 bases, with 11 bases left between them. CDR3 DNA sequence: TGTGCCAGCAGCTTAGCGCTGCGTCGAAACGAGCAGTACTTC. This translates into CASSLALRRNEQYF.

This clone was counted only a few times. The chain combines TRBV18 with TRBJ1-1; D is possibly TRBD1 (5 bases). The V end was cut by 0 bases, the J end by 5 bases, with 7 bases between. The CDR3 is 13 residues long. Germline values: CDR1 KGHSH, CDR2 LQKENI. The CDR3 sequence: CASSPPYRTEAFF. In DNA, the CDR3 is TGTGCCAGCTCACCACCGTACAGGACTGAAGCTTTCTTT.

The chain couples TRBV28 to TRBJ1-2; D call uncertain. Trimming took off 7 bases at V and 8 bases at J, with 20 bases between the two ends. In germline, CDR1 is MDHEN, CDR2 SYDVKM. The CDR3 loop spans 14 amino acids. CDR3 amino acids: CASNTPGSHLGYTF. Here the CDR3 DNA reads TGTGCCAGCAATACGCCGGGCTCCCATTTAGGCTACACCTTC.

V is TRBV28 and J is TRBJ1-4; 7 nucleotides match TRBD1. The CDR3 loop spans 16 amino acids. V shed 6 bases, J shed 4 bases, and the junction held 11 bases outside the gene matches. Germline V gene sequence: CDR1 MDHEN, CDR2 SYDVKM. CDR3 bases: TGTGCCAGCAGGTCCAGGGGGGCAAAAGATAATGAAAAACTGTTTTTT. Residues: CASRSRGAKDNEKLFF.

V usage is TRBV30 and J usage is TRBJ1-4, with 10 positions matching TRBD1. With V trimmed by 3 bases and J by 2 bases, 6 bases remained unmatched. The germline CDR1 and CDR2 sequences are GTSNPN and SVGIG (reference sequence). The CDR3 runs to 16 residues. CDR3 nucleotide sequence: TGTGCCTGGAGAGACAGGGGGCGGGTTACTAATGAAAAACTGTTTTTT. This translates into CAWRDRGRVTNEKLFF.

The chain carries TRBV6-1 and TRBJ2-5; tentatively, D is TRBD1 or TRBD2 (6 bases each). This CDR3 is 14 amino acids long. V shed 7 bases and J shed 1 base, with 13 bases lying between them. Per germline, CDR1 MNHNS and CDR2 SASEGT. Here the CDR3 DNA reads TGTGCCAGCAAGAGGGGGGCAGCCCAAGAGACCCAGTACTTC. Amino acid sequence: CASKRGAAQETQYF.

The chain couples TRBV7-6 to TRBJ2-7; the match to TRBD1 covers 10 bases. The germline V gene has CDR1 SGHVS and CDR2 FNYEAQ. J gave up 1 base and V 3 bases, and 3 bases lay outside the gene matches. The CDR3 sequence is 15 residues long. CDR3 in DNA: TGTGCCAGCAGCTTCGGGGACAGGGGATCCTACGAGCAGTACTTC. It encodes CASSFGDRGSYEQYF.

This clone was detected ten times or more. The sample holds other DNA sequences that translate to the same CDR3. V is TRBV30 and J is TRBJ1-4; 7 bases fit TRBD1. V dropped 0 bases and J dropped 6; count of bases not matched to a gene: 13. CDR1 is GTSNPN and CDR2 is SVGIG in the germline V gene (reference sequence). The CDR3 loop spans 17 amino acids. CDR3 residues: CAWSVRRTGLRDEKLFF. DNA of the CDR3: TGTGCCTGGAGTGTACGGCGGACAGGTCTGAGGGATGAAAAACTGTTTTTT.

This clone was picked up one time. A read error likely explains this, since a far larger clone differs by one base. V usage is TRBV4-3 and J usage is TRBJ1-3, with D possibly TRBD1 on 5 matching bases. Germline V lookup: CDR1 LGHNA, CDR2 YSLEER. The CDR3 consists of 16 residues. CDR3: CAGSQATPGLGDTIYF. CDR3 sequence (DNA): TGCGCCGGCAGCCAGGCAACACCGGGACTGGGAGACACCATATATTTT.

This clone was detected ten times or more. Other nucleotide sequences in the sample specify the same CDR3. The chain has TRBV6-5 and TRBJ2-5; 7 bases are a match to TRBD1. The CDR3 is 13 residues long. V shed 6 bases and J 4 bases; nucleotides not matched to a gene: 5. The germline V gene has CDR1 MNHEY and CDR2 SVGAGI. CDR3 nucleotides: TGTGCCAGCAGCCTTCCAGGGGGAGAGACCCAGTACTTC. Protein product: CASSLPGGETQYF.

The rearrangement links TRBV4-1 to TRBJ2-7; perhaps TRBD1 as D (5 bases). CDR1 is MGHRA and CDR2 is YSYEKL in the germline V gene. This CDR3 has 15 residues. V gave up 1 base and J gave up 4 bases, with 14 bases separating them. In DNA, the CDR3 is TGCGCCAGCAGCCAAGTTCACGGACAACTTTACGAGCAGTACTTC. It specifies CASSQVHGQLYEQYF.

The chain couples TRBV15 to TRBJ2-7, with D possibly being TRBD1 or TRBD2 (5 bases each). The CDR3 consists of 16 residues. Germline lookup yields CDR1 LNHNV and CDR2 YYDKDF (reference sequence). Trimming removed 5 bases from V and 3 bases from J, with 20 bases in between. This chain's CDR3 is CATSARPGTADYEQYF. In nucleotides, the CDR3 is TGTGCCACCAGCGCCCGGCCCGGGACGGCCGACTACGAGCAGTACTTC.

The chain joins TRBV4-1 to TRBJ2-1, with 12 bases matching TRBD1. V trimming: 2 bases; J trimming: 10 bases; junction bases outside the gene matches: 6. There are 15 residues in the CDR3. Germline-derived CDR1 and CDR2 are MGHRA and YSYEKL. The DNA of the CDR3 is TGCGCCAGCAGCCAAAGATGGGACAGGGGGCACGAGCAGTTCTTC. It codes for CASSQRWDRGHEQFF.

The rearrangement joins TRBV29-1 to TRBJ1-4; unclear D gene. CDR1 SQVTM and CDR2 ANQGSEA come from the germline V gene. The CDR3 sequence is 11 residues long. V was cut by 3 bases and J by 3 bases, with 2 bases left in between. The CDR3 is CSVESNEKLFF. The CDR3 DNA reads as TGCAGCGTTGAGTCTAATGAAAAACTGTTTTTT.

This chain links TRBV6-5 with TRBJ1-3, with unresolved D. V lost 8 bases and J 2 bases, leaving 4 bases between the germline ends. Germline V lookup: CDR1 MNHEY, CDR2 SVGAGI. CDR3 size: 11 residues. The CDR3 spells CASQAGNTIYF. The CDR3 DNA reads as TGTGCCAGCCAGGCTGGAAACACCATATATTTT.